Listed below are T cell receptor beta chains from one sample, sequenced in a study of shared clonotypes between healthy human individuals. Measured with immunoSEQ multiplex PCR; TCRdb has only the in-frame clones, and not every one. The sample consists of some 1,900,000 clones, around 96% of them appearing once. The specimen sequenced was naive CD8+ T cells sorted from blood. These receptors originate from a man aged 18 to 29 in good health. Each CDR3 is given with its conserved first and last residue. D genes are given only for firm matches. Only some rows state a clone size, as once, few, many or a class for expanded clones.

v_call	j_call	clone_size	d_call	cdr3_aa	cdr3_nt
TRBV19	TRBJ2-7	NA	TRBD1	CASSTWAGTGGYEQYF	TGTGCCAGTAGTACATGGGCAGGGACAGGGGGCTACGAGCAGTACTTC
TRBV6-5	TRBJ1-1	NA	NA	CASSYPFGTEAFF	TGTGCCAGCAGTTATCCCTTCGGCACTGAAGCTTTCTTT
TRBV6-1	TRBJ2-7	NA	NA	CASPAGHSYEQYF	TGTGCCAGCCCCGCAGGGCACTCCTACGAGCAGTACTTC
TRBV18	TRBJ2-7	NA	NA	CASSPDSSYEQYF	TGTGCCAGCTCACCGGACAGCTCCTACGAGCAGTACTTC
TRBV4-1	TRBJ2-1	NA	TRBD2	CASSQDSATSGIFNEQFF	TGCGCCAGCAGCCAAGATTCTGCGACTAGCGGGATTTTCAATGAGCAGTTCTTC
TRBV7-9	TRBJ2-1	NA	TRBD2	CASSGGTSQWGEQFF	TGTGCCAGCAGCGGGGGGACTAGCCAATGGGGTGAGCAGTTCTTC
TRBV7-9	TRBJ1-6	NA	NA	CASSSSSSWDSPLHF	TGTGCCAGCAGCTCGTCGTCCAGTTGGGATTCACCCCTCCACTTT
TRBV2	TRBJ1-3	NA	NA	CASSESGSSGNTIYF	TGTGCCAGCAGTGAAAGTGGGAGCTCTGGAAACACCATATATTTT
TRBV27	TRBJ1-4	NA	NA	CASRSGGPNEKLFF	TGTGCCAGCAGGAGCGGCGGACCTAATGAAAAACTGTTTTTT
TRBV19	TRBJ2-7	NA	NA	CASSMGLQGDEQYF	TGTGCCAGTAGTATGGGCCTACAGGGCGACGAGCAGTACTTC
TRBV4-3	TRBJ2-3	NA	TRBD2	CASSQDPTSGSYGTDTQYF	TGCGCCAGCAGCCAAGACCCTACTAGCGGGAGTTACGGCACAGATACGCAGTATTTT
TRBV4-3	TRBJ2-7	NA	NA	CASSQAAGTEQYF	TGCGCCAGCAGCCAAGCCGCTGGGACCGAGCAGTACTTC
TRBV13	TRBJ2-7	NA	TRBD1	CASSTGHRTGPHEQYF	TGTGCCAGCAGCACGGGGCATAGGACAGGCCCCCACGAGCAGTACTTC
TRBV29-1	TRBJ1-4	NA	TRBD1	CSVYSGTGGVKLFF	TGCAGCGTTTATAGCGGGACAGGGGGAGTGAAACTGTTTTTT
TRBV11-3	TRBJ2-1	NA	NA	CASSHQGYEQFF	TGTGCCAGCAGCCATCAGGGATATGAGCAGTTCTTC
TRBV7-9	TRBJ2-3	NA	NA	CVSSLAPSGLTTDTQYF	TGTGTCAGCAGCTTAGCCCCTTCGGGACTGACCACAGATACGCAGTATTTT
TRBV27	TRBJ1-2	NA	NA	CASSLVQGLEKEANYGYTF	TGTGCCAGCAGTTTAGTTCAGGGACTGGAGAAAGAGGCTAACTATGGCTACACCTTC
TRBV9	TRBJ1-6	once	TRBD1	CASSAAGTGSSPLHF	TGTGCCAGCAGCGCCGCCGGGACAGGGAGTTCACCCCTCCACTTT
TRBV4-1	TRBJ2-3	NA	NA	CASSQVLTDTQYF	TGCGCCAGCAGCCAAGTTCTCACAGATACGCAGTATTTT
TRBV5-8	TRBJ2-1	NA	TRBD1	CASSADRDNEQFF	TGTGCCAGCAGCGCGGACAGGGACAATGAGCAGTTCTTC
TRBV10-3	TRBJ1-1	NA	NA	CAISEGDPNTEAFF	TGTGCCATCAGTGAAGGAGACCCGAACACTGAAGCTTTCTTT
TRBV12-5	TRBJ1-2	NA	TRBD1	CASGLPPQGANYGYTF	TGTGCTAGTGGTTTGCCTCCACAGGGGGCTAACTATGGCTACACCTTC
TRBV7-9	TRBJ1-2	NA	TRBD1	CASSPDLPTGGLGYTF	TGTGCCAGCAGCCCCGACCTCCCGACAGGGGGGCTCGGCTACACCTTC
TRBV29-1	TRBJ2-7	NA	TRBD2	CSVGLAGYEQYF	TGCAGCGTGGGACTAGCGGGGTACGAGCAGTACTTC
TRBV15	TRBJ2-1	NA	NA	CATSRDGGSYNEQFF	TGTGCCACCAGCAGAGATGGGGGCTCCTACAATGAGCAGTTCTTC